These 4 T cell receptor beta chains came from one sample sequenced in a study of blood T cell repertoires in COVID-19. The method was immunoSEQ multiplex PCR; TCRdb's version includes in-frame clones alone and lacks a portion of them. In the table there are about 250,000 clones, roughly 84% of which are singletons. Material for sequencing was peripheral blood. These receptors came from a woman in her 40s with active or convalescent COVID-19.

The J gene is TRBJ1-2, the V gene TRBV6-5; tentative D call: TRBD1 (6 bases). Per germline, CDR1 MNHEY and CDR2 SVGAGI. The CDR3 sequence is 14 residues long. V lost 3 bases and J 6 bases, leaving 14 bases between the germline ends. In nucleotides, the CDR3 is TGTGCCAGCAGTTATTCCCGAGGGGGTGATGGCTACACCTTC. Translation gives CASSYSRGGDGYTF.

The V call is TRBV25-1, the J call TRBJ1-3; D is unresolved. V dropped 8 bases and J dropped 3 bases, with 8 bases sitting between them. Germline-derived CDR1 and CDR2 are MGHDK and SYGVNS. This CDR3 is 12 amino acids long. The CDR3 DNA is TGTGCCAGCGTTTCCCATGGAAACACCATATATTTT. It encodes CASVSHGNTIYF.

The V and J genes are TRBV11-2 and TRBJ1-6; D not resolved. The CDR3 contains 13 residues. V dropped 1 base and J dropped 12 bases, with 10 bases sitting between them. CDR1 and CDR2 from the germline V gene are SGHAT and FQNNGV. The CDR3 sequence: CASSLGTSGPLHF. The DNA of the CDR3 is TGTGCCAGCAGCTTAGGAACGAGCGGACCCCTCCACTTT.

For the CDR3, the DNA is TGTGCCAGCAGCTTATGTGAAGGGGTTTACAATGAGCAGTTCTTC. Translating gives CASSLCEGVYNEQFF. The J gene is TRBJ2-1, the V gene TRBV7-4; a weak D match, TRBD1 (5 bases). CDR3 size: 15 residues. The germline V gene has CDR1 SGHVT and CDR2 SQSDAQ. V was clipped by 2 bases and J by 4 bases, with 12 bases between them.